This TCR beta chain emerged from a study of blood T cell repertoires in COVID-19 (dated by TCRdb to about 2020). As for the study more broadly: Samples covering the acute and convalescent phases of COVID-19 were provided by collaborators in the United States, Italy and Spain. HLA class I and class II types, where available, came from metadata supplied by the sample provider rather than from assay-based typing. Subjects who had been exposed to COVID-19, were actively infected with it, or had recovered from it provided the deeply sampled blood TCRbeta repertoires that made up the dataset. A freely available public database, intended as a resource for researchers studying the immune response to SARS-CoV-2, is where the repertoires were released. The sample metadata nearly always contained a de-identified subject ID, COVID-19 status, age in years and sex. Samples were obtained from the ongoing ImmuneRACE study (first 160 participants) and from 1,254 subjects provided by 6 global collaborators. The prospective study material was composed of cDNA or gDNA derived from T cells, B-cell-depleted T cells, or PBMCs. Overall results and qualifications from the work: The amount of clinical and demographic metadata varied by source and participant and was provided uncurated.

The immunoSEQ Assay, a bias-controlled multiplex PCR, was used to amplify TCRbeta CDR3 regions from genomic DNA. The authors' pipeline ran thus. Nucleated cell counts per sample were estimated from amplification of reference gene primers within the assay. To quantify the absolute abundance of each unique TCRbeta CDR3 rearrangement, sequence reads were collapsed and filtered. Productive Simpson clonality was computed per sample as the square root of Simpson's diversity index over productive rearrangements. The clones in this table, taken by TCRdb from immuneACCESS, are in-frame only. Not every clone is retained; where verified, under half of the shortfall comes from an unresolved V gene, and the cause of the rest is unknown. V and J calls and clone size are copied from that table; D and trimming were computed from the DNA. A total of some 200,000 clones appear in this sample, 75% to 85% of them only once. Roughly 1.3% of the sample goes to the ten largest clones.

There are 14 amino acids in the CDR3, from cysteine to phenylalanine inclusive. The kept DNA is CDR3 alone, 42 bases in frame from the first base. Via the germline V gene (reference sequence), CDR1 is GTSNPN and CDR2 SVGIG. V is clipped by 3 bases and J by 0 bases, and the sequence between their germline boundaries is 11 bases long. One collaborating source in Seattle enrolled patients during active infection and followed them longitudinally through the course of disease. Collaborating institutions collected whole blood in K2EDTA tubes following their own protocols. For TCRbeta analysis, collaborators shipped samples as frozen whole blood, isolated PBMCs, or DNA extracted from either of those sample types. Comments on this clone: Its antigen is unknown. Base qualities are not provided; no much larger clone lies one nucleotide away.

This sequence uses TRBV30 and TRBJ1-1, with TRBD1 as a weak D call on 5 bases. The material sequenced was peripheral blood. The origin of this receptor is a woman aged 30 to 39 with COVID-19, enrolled during active disease. CDR3 reads: CAWSPPGLNTEAFF. In nucleotide form, the sequence is TGTGCCTGGAGCCCGCCAGGGCTGAACACTGAAGCTTTCTTT.